This entry lists 27 T cell receptor beta chains sequenced from one sample in a study of T cell responses to AZD1222 COVID-19 vaccine. The method was immunoSEQ multiplex PCR; TCRdb's version includes in-frame clones alone and lacks a portion of them. In the table there are fewer than 120,000 clones, around 89% of which are singletons. Sample: peripheral blood, taken on day 0 of AZD1222 vaccination. The receptors here all came from an adult in good health.

This clone was counted between two and nine times. The chain employs TRBV5-1 and TRBJ1-5; a weak D match, TRBD1 (6 bases). V lost 1 base and J 3 bases, leaving 11 bases between the germline ends. Germline lookup yields CDR1 SGHRS and CDR2 YFSETQ. This CDR3 has 15 amino acids. The chain's CDR3 is CASSLTAGDNQPQHF. The DNA of the CDR3 is TGCGCCAGCAGCTTGACGGCAGGGGACAATCAGCCCCAGCATTTT.

The chain couples TRBV29-1 to TRBJ2-5; 9 nucleotides align to TRBD2. Trimming removed 7 bases from V and 7 bases from J; junction bases left unmatched: 13. Germline CDR1 is SQVTM and CDR2 is ANQGSEA. The CDR3 contains 14 residues. For the CDR3, the DNA is TGCAGCGCCACCCCCCCGGTAGCGGGAGCGACCCAGTACTTC. Its protein is CSATPPVAGATQYF.

The gene calls are TRBV14 and TRBJ2-1; 7 nucleotides align to TRBD1. There are 17 residues in the CDR3. CDR1 is SGHDN, CDR2 FVKESK, per germline. V gave up 3 bases and J gave up 1 base; unmatched junction bases: 9. For the CDR3, the DNA is TGTGCCAGCAGCCAGAGGGGGCGGACAGCTTCCTACAATGAGCAGTTCTTC. The encoded protein is CASSQRGRTASYNEQFF.

The chain has TRBV2 and TRBJ1-2; TRBD1 matches 9 bases. The CDR3 runs to 12 residues. Germline V gene data show CDR1 as SNHLY and CDR2 as FYNNEI. The trim removed 8 bases at V and 6 bases at J, leaving 4 bases unmatched. The CDR3 sequence is CASQWDRDGYTF. CDR3 in DNA: TGTGCCAGCCAGTGGGACAGGGATGGCTACACCTTC.

The chain joins TRBV5-3 to TRBJ1-5; D gene unclear. TRBV5-3 is an open reading frame whose function is uncertain. CDR3 length equals 11 residues. The V gene lost 4 bases and the J gene lost 4 bases, with 3 bases spanning the gap. CDR3 bases: TGTGCCAGAAGCCCGAATCAGCCCCAGCATTTT. Translated, it gives CARSPNQPQHF.

The chain is built from TRBV5-4 and TRBJ1-2, with D possibly TRBD1 on 5 matching bases. V lost 4 bases, J lost 8 bases, and 9 bases lay in between. This CDR3 spans 11 amino acids. The germline V gene has CDR1 SGHNT and CDR2 YYREEE (reference sequence). CDR3: CASSAWGGYTF. In nucleotides, the CDR3 is TGTGCCAGCAGCGCGTGGGGGGGCTACACCTTC.

This clone is a singleton in its sample. The gene calls are TRBV4-1 and TRBJ2-3; D unresolved. Germline lookup yields CDR1 MGHRA and CDR2 YSYEKL. Trimming removed 3 bases from V and 5 bases from J, with 9 bases in between. The CDR3 loop spans 13 amino acids. The DNA for the CDR3 is TGCGCCAGCAGCCACGATCGATTAGATACGCAGTATTTT. Translated: CASSHDRLDTQYF.

The V call is TRBV7-8, the J call TRBJ1-1; D is uncertain. V dropped 3 bases and J dropped 1 base, with 9 bases sitting between them. The germline V gene encodes CDR1 SGHVS and CDR2 FQNEAQ. The CDR3 is made up of 14 amino acids. CDR3 DNA sequence: TGTGCCAGCAGCTTCATGAGCCCGAACACTGAAGCTTTCTTT. It is translated as CASSFMSPNTEAFF.

The chain uses TRBV18 and TRBJ1-1; TRBD1 matches at 9 bases. The CDR3 consists of 15 residues. Germline V gives CDR1 KGHSH, CDR2 LQKENI. V lost 2 bases and J lost 0; bases outside the gene matches: 1. The CDR3 is CASSPTGGMNTEAFF. CDR3 nucleotides: TGTGCCAGCTCACCAACAGGGGGCATGAACACTGAAGCTTTCTTT.

In its sample, this clone was seen a few times. The V call is TRBV20-1, the J call TRBJ2-7; unclear D gene. Germline lookup yields CDR1 DFQATT and CDR2 SNEGSKA (reference sequence). Trimming took off 3 bases at V and 7 bases at J, with 16 bases between the two ends. The CDR3 is made up of 13 amino acids. CDR3 residues: CSASLGSSSEQYF. The CDR3 DNA reads as TGCAGTGCTAGTTTGGGCAGCTCTAGTGAGCAGTACTTC.

This clone was counted once. The chain carries TRBV4-2 and TRBJ2-1; 11 bases match TRBD2. V shed 7 bases and J 7 bases; nucleotides not matched to a gene: 6. From germline, CDR1 is LGHNA and CDR2 YNFKEQ. The CDR3 is made up of 14 amino acids. The DNA for the CDR3 is TGTGCCAGCACCACTAGCGGGAGAAGGAATGAGCAGTTCTTC. It specifies CASTTSGRRNEQFF.

The chain recombines TRBV4-2 with TRBJ1-5; maybe TRBD1 (6 bases). Germline V gene sequence: CDR1 LGHNA, CDR2 YNFKEQ. The CDR3 has 16 residues. Trimming took off 0 bases at V and 1 base at J, with 10 bases between the two ends. This chain's CDR3 is CASSQDRGRSNQPQHF. The CDR3 DNA follows: TGTGCCAGCAGCCAAGACAGGGGTCGAAGCAATCAGCCCCAGCATTTT.

The sample holds a few counts of this clone. The chain links TRBV5-4 to TRBJ2-7; possible D gene TRBD1, 5 bases. V was trimmed by 2 bases and J by 5 bases, leaving 14 bases between them. CDR1 is SGHNT and CDR2 is YYREEE in the germline V gene (reference sequence). The CDR3 covers 14 residues. CDR3 bases: TGTGCCAGCAGCTTAGGGGTGGATGGCGACGAGCAGTACTTC. This gives the protein CASSLGVDGDEQYF.

This clone has a handful of counts. The chain links TRBV20-1 to TRBJ2-7; the D is unclear. The CDR3 is made up of 12 amino acids. Deletions cut 3 bases from V and 3 bases from J, with 9 bases between. Germline values: CDR1 DFQATT, CDR2 SNEGSKA (reference sequence). CDR3 loop: CSASPSGYEQYF. The CDR3, as DNA: TGCAGTGCTAGTCCTTCTGGCTACGAGCAGTACTTC.

This chain joins TRBV2 and TRBJ1-1, with TRBD1 matching 8 bases. The CDR3 loop spans 16 amino acids. Trimming removed 4 bases from V and 4 bases from J; junction bases left unmatched: 11. The germline CDR1 and CDR2 sequences are SNHLY and FYNNEI. The CDR3 DNA sequence: TGTGCCAGCAGTGTAAGGTGGGGGACAGGAGGCACTGAAGCTTTCTTT. It encodes CASSVRWGTGGTEAFF.

The V call is TRBV3-1 (or the pseudogene TRBV3-2), the J call TRBJ2-1; D is undetermined. Trimming took 0 bases from V and 5 from J, leaving 5 bases between them. The CDR3 covers 13 residues. Looked up from germline, CDR1 is LGHDT and CDR2 is YNNKEL (reference sequence). CDR3 loop: CASSQDGDNEQFF. CDR3 nucleotides: TGTGCCAGCAGCCAAGATGGCGACAATGAGCAGTTCTTC.

V is TRBV7-9 and J is TRBJ2-3, with 11 bases identical to TRBD1. This CDR3 region has 14 residues. The V gene's germline CDR1 is SEHNR and CDR2 FQNEAQ (reference sequence). The V and J ends lost 4 bases and 6 bases, in that order; junction bases with no gene match: 3. CDR3 protein: CASSSDRGLDTQYF. As DNA, the CDR3 is TGTGCCAGCAGCTCGGACAGGGGGCTGGATACGCAGTATTTT.

V gene TRBV3-1 (or the pseudogene TRBV3-2) combines with J gene TRBJ1-2, with D possibly TRBD1 on 5 matching bases. V was clipped by 0 bases and J by 4 bases, with 9 bases between them. This CDR3 contains 14 residues. CDR1 is LGHDT, CDR2 YNNKEL, per germline (reference sequence). The CDR3 DNA is TGTGCCAGCAGCCAAGATCCTGGGACCTATGGCTACACCTTC. Its translation: CASSQDPGTYGYTF.

J is TRBJ1-5 and V is TRBV6-5; 7 nucleotides align to TRBD1. Germline V CDR1 and CDR2: MNHEY, SVGAGI. The CDR3 consists of 15 residues. The V gene end was trimmed by 6 bases and the J gene end by 3 bases; junction bases not matched to a gene: 8. CDR3 DNA sequence: TGTGCCAGCAGGCTTGGGACAGCCCTCAATCAGCCCCAGCATTTT. As protein: CASRLGTALNQPQHF.

This chain joins TRBV2 and TRBJ2-7, with 10 bases that match TRBD1. Losses at the gene ends were 3 bases for V and 2 bases for J; bases not matched to a gene: 1. This CDR3 is 14 amino acids long. Germline assignment: CDR1 SNHLY and CDR2 FYNNEI. The chain's CDR3 is CASSEGTGAYEQYF. The CDR3 DNA reads as TGTGCCAGCAGTGAGGGGACAGGGGCCTACGAGCAGTACTTC.

V gene TRBV30 combines with J gene TRBJ2-7; D is ambiguous. V was cut by 0 bases and J by 2 bases, with 8 bases left in between. This CDR3 comprises 13 residues. Germline-derived CDR1 and CDR2 are GTSNPN and SVGIG (reference sequence). The CDR3 DNA follows: TGTGCCTGGAGTGTAGGCTACACCTACGAGCAGTACTTC. Its translation is CAWSVGYTYEQYF.

V usage is TRBV10-2 and J usage is TRBJ2-1, with 8 nucleotides matching TRBD2. This CDR3 has 17 amino acids. Germline V lookup: CDR1 WSHSY, CDR2 SAAADI. J gave up 0 bases and V 7 bases, and 11 bases lay outside the gene matches. Written as DNA, the CDR3 is TGCGCCAGCACGGGGGGGATTAGCGTGGACTCCTACAATGAGCAGTTCTTC. Translated: CASTGGISVDSYNEQFF.

The chain recombines TRBV4-1 with TRBJ2-1, with TRBD2 matching 8 bases. The CDR3 runs to 16 residues. CDR1 is MGHRA, CDR2 YSYEKL, per germline. Germline trimming cut 0 bases from V and 2 bases from J; bases unmatched to any gene: 3. The CDR3 protein is CASSQDQLAAYNEQFF. DNA for the CDR3: TGCGCCAGCAGCCAAGATCAACTAGCGGCCTACAATGAGCAGTTCTTC.

The chain combines TRBV19 with TRBJ1-1; D ambiguous. The CDR3 covers 15 residues. Germline V CDR1 and CDR2: LNHDA, SQIVND (reference sequence). V lost 7 bases and J lost 1, with 16 bases in between. CDR3 sequence (DNA): TGTGCCAGTACCAAGGTGAGGCAGCCGAACACTGAAGCTTTCTTT. Its protein is CASTKVRQPNTEAFF.

CDR3 in DNA: TGCAGTGCTAGTAGAGGCAATCAGCCCCAGCATTTT. Translated, it gives CSASRGNQPQHF. The V gene is TRBV20-1, the J gene TRBJ1-5, with D unresolved. The CDR3 has 12 residues. Deletions cut 3 bases from V and 2 bases from J, with 5 bases between. Germline CDR1 reads DFQATT; CDR2 reads SNEGSKA (reference sequence).

The genes are TRBV6-5 and TRBJ2-7; 7 bases fit TRBD1. The CDR3 has 13 residues. V gave up 7 bases and J gave up 2 bases; unmatched junction bases: 5. Per germline, CDR1 MNHEY and CDR2 SVGAGI. CDR3 region: CASNYGQAYEQYF. The CDR3 DNA reads TGTGCCAGCAACTATGGACAGGCCTACGAGCAGTACTTC.

The V call is TRBV5-8, the J call TRBJ2-1; possible D gene TRBD2, 6 bases. Germline CDR1 is SGHTS and CDR2 is YDEGEE. The length of the CDR3 is 15 residues. The ends were cut back, 2 bases at V and 6 bases at J, with 15 bases in the middle. CDR3 nucleotides: TGTGCCAGCAGCTTCCGGAAACTAGCTCTCAATGAGCAGTTCTTC. This translates into CASSFRKLALNEQFF.